The sequence of this T cell receptor (beta chain) was determined in a study of T cell responses to AZD1222 COVID-19 vaccine. Study outcomes and limitations: Donors, mostly white British, included more females; clonal diversity was possibly underestimated. Nearly half of spike-specific TCRs reportedly go after variant regions that carry no mutations.

Concerning this clone: Antigen unknown.

Produced via immunoSEQ multiplex PCR; TCRdb's table is partial and in-frame only. The table includes about 110,000 clones, about 90% detected once. This CDR3 is built from 14 residues. V gave up 4 bases and J gave up 3 bases; unmatched junction bases: 0. The V gene's germline CDR1 is SNHLY and CDR2 FYNNEI. The clonotype comes from an adult in good health. The chain has TRBV2 and TRBJ2-1, with TRBD2 matching 10 bases. The material was peripheral blood, obtained on day 0 of AZD1222 vaccination. The CDR3 DNA is TGTGCCAGCAGTGGACTAGCGGGCTACAATGAGCAGTTCTTC. Amino acid sequence: CASSGLAGYNEQFF.